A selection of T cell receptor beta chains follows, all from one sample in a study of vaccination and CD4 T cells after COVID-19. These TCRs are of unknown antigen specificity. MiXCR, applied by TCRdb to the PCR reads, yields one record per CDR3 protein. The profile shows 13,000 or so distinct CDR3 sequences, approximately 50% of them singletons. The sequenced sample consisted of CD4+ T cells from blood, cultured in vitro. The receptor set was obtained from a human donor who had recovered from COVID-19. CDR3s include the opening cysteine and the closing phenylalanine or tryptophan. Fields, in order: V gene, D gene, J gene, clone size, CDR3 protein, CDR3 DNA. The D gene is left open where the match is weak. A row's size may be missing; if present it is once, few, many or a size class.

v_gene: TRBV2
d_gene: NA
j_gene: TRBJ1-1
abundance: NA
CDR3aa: CASSEAPTRNTEAFF
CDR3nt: TGTGCCAGCAGTGAAGCTCCCACGAGGAACACTGAAGCTTTCTTT

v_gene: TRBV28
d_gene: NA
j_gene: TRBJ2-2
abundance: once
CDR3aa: CASIEPGLMNTGELFF
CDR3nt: TGTGCCAGCATCGAACCGGGCCTAATGAACACCGGGGAGCTGTTTTTT

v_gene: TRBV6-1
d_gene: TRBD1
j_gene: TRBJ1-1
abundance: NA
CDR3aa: CAGQGAGVGNTEAFF
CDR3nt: TGTGCCGGACAGGGGGCTGGAGTCGGGAACACTGAAGCTTTCTTT

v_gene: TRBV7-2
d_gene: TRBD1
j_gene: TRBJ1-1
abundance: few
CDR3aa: CASSLGQGVIMNTEAFF
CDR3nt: TGTGCCAGCAGCTTAGGGCAGGGGGTAATCATGAACACTGAAGCTTTCTTT

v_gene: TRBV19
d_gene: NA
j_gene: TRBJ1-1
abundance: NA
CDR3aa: CASSTYLRFTGPNKDTEAFF
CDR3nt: TGTGCCAGTAGTACTTACCTTAGATTTACCGGGCCAAACAAGGACACTGAAGCTTTCTTT

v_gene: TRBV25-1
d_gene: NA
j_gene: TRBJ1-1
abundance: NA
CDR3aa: CASSELVNTEAFF
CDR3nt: TGTGCCAGCAGTGAATTAGTGAACACTGAAGCTTTCTTT

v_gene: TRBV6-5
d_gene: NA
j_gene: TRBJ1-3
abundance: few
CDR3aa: CASSYSRTARGGNTIYF
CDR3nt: TGTGCCAGCAGTTACTCGAGGACAGCCCGTGGGGGAAACACCATATATTTT

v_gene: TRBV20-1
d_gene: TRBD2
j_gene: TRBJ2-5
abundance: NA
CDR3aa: CSAGTSGSGVETQYF
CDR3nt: TGCAGTGCTGGGACTAGCGGGAGTGGGGTGGAGACCCAGTACTTC

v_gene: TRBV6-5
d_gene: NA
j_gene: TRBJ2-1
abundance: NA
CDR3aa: CASSYRVGQGSYNEQFF
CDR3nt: TGTGCCAGCAGTTACAGGGTCGGCCAGGGCTCCTACAATGAGCAGTTCTTC

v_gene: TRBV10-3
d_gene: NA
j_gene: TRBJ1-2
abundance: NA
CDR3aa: CAIREGANYGYTF
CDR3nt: TGTGCCATCAGAGAGGGAGCTAACTATGGCTACACCTTC

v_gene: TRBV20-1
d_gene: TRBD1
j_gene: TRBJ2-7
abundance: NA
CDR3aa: CSGVQGAAGEQYF
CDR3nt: TGCAGTGGCGTACAGGGGGCTGCGGGGGAGCAGTACTTC